Below, one T cell receptor beta chain is given with its context. The source of the sample is a study of blood T cell repertoires in COVID-19. Study background: Samples representing acute and convalescent COVID-19 were sourced from the United States, Italy and Spain. Sample material is recorded as cDNA or gDNA derived from T cells, B-cell-depleted T cells, or PBMCs.

Trimming shortened V by 6 bases and J by 2 bases, and 19 bases separated the two germline ends. The V gene's germline CDR1 is MDHEN and CDR2 SYDVKM. The CDR3 extends over 16 amino acids. Authors' data handling: Reference gene primer amplification in the assay estimated nucleated cell counts. Data came from immunoSEQ multiplex PCR; TCRdb stores just in-frame clones and leaves some out. That table gives V, J and clone size, and the DNA gave D and trimming. The table shows about 250,000 clones, with 89% occurring only once. J is TRBJ1-2 and V is TRBV28; no clear D gene. Input material: peripheral blood. The TCR comes from a woman in her thirties or forties who had recovered from COVID-19. The DNA of the CDR3 is TGTGCCAGCAGGCCCCCCCAATCCTATGAGAACTATGGCTACACCTTC. This gives the protein CASRPPQSYENYGYTF.